This T cell receptor (beta chain) comes out of a study of cytomegalovirus exposure and HLA in healthy donors. This CDR3 has 13 amino acids. With V trimmed by 1 base and J by 10 bases, 7 bases remained unmatched. Germline CDR1 and CDR2: GTSNPN and SVGIG (reference sequence). Healthy bone marrow donors supplied every sample. A word on this clone: Its antigen is unknown.

Findings of the study overall: Earlier analysis yielded a pattern in which most TCR beta V segments were productive about 87% or about 30% of the time. According to a later analysis, most TCR beta chains associated with CMV appeared HLA-restricted.

PCR involved 60 Vbeta and 13 Jbeta primers. This table comes from immunoSEQ multiplex PCR, and its TCRdb copy is limited to in-frame clones, with some not included. The table has 80,000 or so clones, around 70% seen once. This clonotype originated in a middle-aged woman in good health and CMV-seropositive. Sequenced material: PBMCs. The chain carries TRBV30 and TRBJ2-1; 7 bases align to TRBD2. The CDR3 region has the DNA TGTGCCTGGAGTGACCAGAGCGGGAACGAGCAGTTCTTC. It codes for CAWSDQSGNEQFF.